These 2 T cell receptor beta chains were sequenced from one sample in a study of T cell responses to AZD1222 COVID-19 vaccine. The data were produced by immunoSEQ multiplex PCR, yet TCRdb's version contains in-frame clones alone and is incomplete. The sample lists about 92,000 clones; just over 85% were seen once. The material sequenced was peripheral blood, taken on day 0 of MenACWY control vaccination. The receptors here all came from an adult in good health.

The chain joins TRBV15 to TRBJ1-3; D is perhaps TRBD1 (6 bases). This CDR3 comprises 15 residues. Trimming took off 0 bases at V and 2 bases at J, with 8 bases between the two ends. Germline assignment: CDR1 LNHNV and CDR2 YYDKDF (reference sequence). CDR3 coding DNA: TGTGCCACCAGCAGAGAGACAGGAACTGGAAACACCATATATTTT. This codes for CATSRETGTGNTIYF.

In its sample, this clone was seen once. V is TRBV4-1 and J is TRBJ2-1; possible D gene TRBD2, 6 bases. The CDR3 is made up of 16 amino acids. Germline assignment: CDR1 MGHRA and CDR2 YSYEKL. The ends were cut back, 3 bases at V and 0 bases at J, with 12 bases in the middle. The CDR3 DNA follows: TGCGCCAGCAGCCAGAGGGACTCAAGCTCCTACAATGAGCAGTTCTTC. Amino acid sequence: CASSQRDSSSYNEQFF.